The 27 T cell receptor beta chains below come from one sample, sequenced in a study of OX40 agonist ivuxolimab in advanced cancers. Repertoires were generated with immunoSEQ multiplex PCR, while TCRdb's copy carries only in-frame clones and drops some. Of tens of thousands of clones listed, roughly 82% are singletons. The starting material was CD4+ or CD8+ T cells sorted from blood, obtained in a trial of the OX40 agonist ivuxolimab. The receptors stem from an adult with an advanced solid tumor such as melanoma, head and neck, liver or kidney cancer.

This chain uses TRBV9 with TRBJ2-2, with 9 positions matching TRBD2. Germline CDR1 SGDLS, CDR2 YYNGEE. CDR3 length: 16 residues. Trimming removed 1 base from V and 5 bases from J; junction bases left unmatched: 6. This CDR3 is CASSVWLAGETGELFF. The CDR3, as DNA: TGTGCCAGCAGCGTATGGTTAGCGGGGGAGACCGGGGAGCTGTTTTTT.

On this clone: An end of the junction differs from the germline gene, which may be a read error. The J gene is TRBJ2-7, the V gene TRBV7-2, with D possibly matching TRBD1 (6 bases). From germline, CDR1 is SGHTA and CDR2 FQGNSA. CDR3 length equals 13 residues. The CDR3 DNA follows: TGTGCCAGCAGCGTAGGGACATCCTCCGAGCAGTACTTC. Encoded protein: CASSVGTSSEQYF.

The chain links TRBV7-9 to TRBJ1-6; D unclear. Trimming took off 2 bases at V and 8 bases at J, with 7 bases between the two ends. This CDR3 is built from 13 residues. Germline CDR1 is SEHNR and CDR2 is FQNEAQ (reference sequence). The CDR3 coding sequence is TGTGCCAGCAGCTTATTGCAGGATTCACCCCTCCACTTT. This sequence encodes CASSLLQDSPLHF.

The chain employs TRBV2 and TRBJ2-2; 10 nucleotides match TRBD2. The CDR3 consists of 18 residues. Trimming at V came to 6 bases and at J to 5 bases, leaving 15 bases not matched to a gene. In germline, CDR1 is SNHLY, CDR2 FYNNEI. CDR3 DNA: TGTGCCAGCAGCTCGGAGGGGAGCCTACTAGCGGGAACCGGGGAGCTGTTTTTT. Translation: CASSSEGSLLAGTGELFF. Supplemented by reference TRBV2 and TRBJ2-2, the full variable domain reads EPEVTQTPSHQVTQMGQEVILRCVPISNHLYFYWYRQILGQKVEFLVSFYNNEISEKSEIFDDQFSVERPDGSNFTLKIRSTKLEDSAMYFCASSSEGSLLAGTGELFFGEGSRLTVL.

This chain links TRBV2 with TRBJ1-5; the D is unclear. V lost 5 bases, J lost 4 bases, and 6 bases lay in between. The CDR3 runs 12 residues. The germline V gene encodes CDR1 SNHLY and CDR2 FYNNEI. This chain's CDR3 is CASSLGNQPQHF. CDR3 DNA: TGTGCCAGCAGTCTCGGGAATCAGCCCCAGCATTTT.

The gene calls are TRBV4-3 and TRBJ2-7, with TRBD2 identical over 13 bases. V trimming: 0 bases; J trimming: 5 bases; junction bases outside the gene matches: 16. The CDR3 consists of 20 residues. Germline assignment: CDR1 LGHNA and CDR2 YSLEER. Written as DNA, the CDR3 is TGCGCCAGCAGCCAAGAAGCTTCCCCCGGGACTAGCGGGGAGTGCGACGAGCAGTACTTC. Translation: CASSQEASPGTSGECDEQYF.

The CDR3 reads CASSRNSHIQYF. The CDR3 DNA is TGTGCCAGCAGTAGGAACAGTCACATTCAGTACTTC. The chain combines TRBV5-6 with TRBJ2-4; D is unclear. Germline CDR1 is SGHDT and CDR2 is YYEEEE. Trimming took off 5 bases at V and 8 bases at J, with 11 bases between the two ends. The CDR3 extends over 12 amino acids.

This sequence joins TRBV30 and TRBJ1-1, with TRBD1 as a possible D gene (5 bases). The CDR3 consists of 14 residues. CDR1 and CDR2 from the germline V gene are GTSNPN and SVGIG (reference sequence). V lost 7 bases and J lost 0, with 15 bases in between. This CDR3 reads CASTVGTVNTEAFF. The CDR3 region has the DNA TGTGCCTCCACTGTCGGGACGGTGAACACTGAAGCTTTCTTT.

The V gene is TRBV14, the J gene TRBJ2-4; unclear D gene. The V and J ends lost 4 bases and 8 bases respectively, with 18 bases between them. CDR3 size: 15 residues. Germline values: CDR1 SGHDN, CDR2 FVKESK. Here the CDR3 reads CASSPTFSAGHIQYF. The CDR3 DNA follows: TGTGCCAGCAGCCCTACTTTTTCGGCAGGACACATTCAGTACTTC.

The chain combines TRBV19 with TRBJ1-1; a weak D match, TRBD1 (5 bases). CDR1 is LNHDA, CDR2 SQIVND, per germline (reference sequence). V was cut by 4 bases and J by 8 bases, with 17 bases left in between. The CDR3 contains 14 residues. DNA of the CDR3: TGTGCCAGTAGTAGGGGGGACTCTAGACACGAAGCTTTCTTT. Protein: CASSRGDSRHEAFF. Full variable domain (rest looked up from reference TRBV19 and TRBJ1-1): DGGITQSPKYLFRKEGQNVTLSCEQNLNHDAMYWYRQDPGQGLRLIYYSQIVNDFQKGDIAEGYSVSREKKESFPLTVTSAQKNPTAFYLCASSRGDSRHEAFFGQGTRLTVV.

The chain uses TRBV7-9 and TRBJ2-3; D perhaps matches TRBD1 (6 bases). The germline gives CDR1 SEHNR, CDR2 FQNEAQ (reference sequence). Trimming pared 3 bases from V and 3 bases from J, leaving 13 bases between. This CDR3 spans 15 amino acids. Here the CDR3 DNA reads TGTGCCAGCAGCTTCCAGGGGCAAATAACAGATACGCAGTATTTT. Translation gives CASSFQGQITDTQYF.

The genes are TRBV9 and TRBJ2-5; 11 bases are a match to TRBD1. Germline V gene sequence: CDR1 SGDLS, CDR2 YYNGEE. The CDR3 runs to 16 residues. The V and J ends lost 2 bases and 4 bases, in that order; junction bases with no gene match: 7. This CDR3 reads CASSVGTGGLLETQYF. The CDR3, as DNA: TGTGCCAGCAGCGTTGGGACAGGGGGGCTTTTAGAGACCCAGTACTTC.

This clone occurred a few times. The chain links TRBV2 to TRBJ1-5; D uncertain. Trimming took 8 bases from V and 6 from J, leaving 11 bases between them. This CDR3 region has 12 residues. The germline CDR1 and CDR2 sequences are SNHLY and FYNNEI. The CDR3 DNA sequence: TGTGCCAGCGGTCGGGGAGGTCAGCCCCAGCATTTT. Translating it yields CASGRGGQPQHF.

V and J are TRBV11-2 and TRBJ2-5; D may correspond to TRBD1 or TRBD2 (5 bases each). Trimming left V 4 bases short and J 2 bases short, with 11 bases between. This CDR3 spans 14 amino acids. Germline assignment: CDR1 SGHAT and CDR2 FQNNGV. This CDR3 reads CASSSGRLQETQYF. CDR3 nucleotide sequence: TGTGCCAGCAGCTCGGGACGTCTACAAGAGACCCAGTACTTC.

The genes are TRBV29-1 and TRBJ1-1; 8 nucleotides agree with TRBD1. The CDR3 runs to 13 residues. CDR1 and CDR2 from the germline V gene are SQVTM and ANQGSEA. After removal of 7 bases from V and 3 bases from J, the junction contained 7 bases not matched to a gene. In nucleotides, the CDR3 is TGCAGCGCAGGACAGGGAGCCGACACTGAAGCTTTCTTT. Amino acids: CSAGQGADTEAFF.

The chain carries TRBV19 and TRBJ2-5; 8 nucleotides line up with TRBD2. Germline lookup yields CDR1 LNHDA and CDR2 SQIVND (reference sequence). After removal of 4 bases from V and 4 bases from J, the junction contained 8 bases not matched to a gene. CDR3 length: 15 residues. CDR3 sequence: CASSSGTSGGETQYF. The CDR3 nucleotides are TGTGCCAGTAGTAGCGGGACAAGCGGGGGAGAGACCCAGTACTTC.

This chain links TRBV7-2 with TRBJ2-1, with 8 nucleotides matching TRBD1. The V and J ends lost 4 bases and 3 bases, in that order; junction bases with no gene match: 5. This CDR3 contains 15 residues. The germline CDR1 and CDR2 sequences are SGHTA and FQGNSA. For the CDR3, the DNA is TGTGCCAGCAGCTCGGTGACAGGGGTCTACAATGAGCAGTTCTTC. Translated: CASSSVTGVYNEQFF.

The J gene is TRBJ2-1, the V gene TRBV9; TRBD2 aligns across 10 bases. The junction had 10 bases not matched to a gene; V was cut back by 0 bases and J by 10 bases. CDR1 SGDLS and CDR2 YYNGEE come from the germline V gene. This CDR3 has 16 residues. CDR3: CASSVGASGGVEEQFF. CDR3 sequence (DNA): TGTGCCAGCAGCGTAGGGGCTAGCGGGGGTGTGGAAGAGCAGTTCTTC.

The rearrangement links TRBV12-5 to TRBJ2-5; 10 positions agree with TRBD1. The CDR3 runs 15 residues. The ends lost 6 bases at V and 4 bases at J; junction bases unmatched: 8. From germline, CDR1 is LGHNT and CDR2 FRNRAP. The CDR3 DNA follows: TGTGCTAGTGGCCCCCCGGGACAGGGGATAGAGACCCAGTACTTC. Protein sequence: CASGPPGQGIETQYF.

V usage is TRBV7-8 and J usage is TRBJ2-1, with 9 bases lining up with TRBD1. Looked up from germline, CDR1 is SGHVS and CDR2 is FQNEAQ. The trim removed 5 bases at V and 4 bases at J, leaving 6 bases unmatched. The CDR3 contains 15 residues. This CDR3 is CASSEPGQGYNEQFF. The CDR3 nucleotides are TGTGCCAGCAGCGAACCGGGACAGGGATACAATGAGCAGTTCTTC.

This CDR3 is CASSLTRGTGELFF. Here the CDR3 DNA reads TGTGCCAGCAGCCTCACGAGGGGCACCGGGGAGCTGTTTTTT. The gene calls are TRBV14 and TRBJ2-2; the D call may be TRBD1 or TRBD2 (5 bases each). The CDR3 covers 14 residues. Germline V gives CDR1 SGHDN, CDR2 FVKESK. V lost 4 bases to trimming and J lost 4 bases, with 10 bases between them. The variable domain in full, with the rest retrieved from reference TRBV14 and TRBJ2-2, is EAGVTQFPSHSVIEKGQTVTLRCDPISGHDNLYWYRRVMGKEIKFLLHFVKESKQDESGMPNNRFLAERTGGTYSTLKVQPAELEDSGVYFCASSLTRGTGELFFGEGSRLTVL.

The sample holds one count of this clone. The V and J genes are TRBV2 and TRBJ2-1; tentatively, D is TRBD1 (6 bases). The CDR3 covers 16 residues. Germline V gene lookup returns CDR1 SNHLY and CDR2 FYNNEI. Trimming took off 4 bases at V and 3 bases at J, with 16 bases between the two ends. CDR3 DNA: TGTGCCAGCAGTGGGAGGACAGTCCTTCTCTACAATGAGCAGTTCTTC. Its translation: CASSGRTVLLYNEQFF.

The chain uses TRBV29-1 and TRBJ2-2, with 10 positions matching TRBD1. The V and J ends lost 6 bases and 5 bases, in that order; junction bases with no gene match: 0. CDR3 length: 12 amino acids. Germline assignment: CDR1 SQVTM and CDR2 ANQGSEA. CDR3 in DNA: TGCAGCGTGGACAGGGGGACCGGGGAGCTGTTTTTT. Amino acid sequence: CSVDRGTGELFF.

CDR3 DNA: TGTGCCAGCAGCTCGACAGGGTTCTACAATGAGCAGTTCTTC. This gives the protein CASSSTGFYNEQFF. V usage is TRBV5-6 and J usage is TRBJ2-1; TRBD1 matches 7 bases. Germline V gives CDR1 SGHDT, CDR2 YYEEEE. J was trimmed by 3 bases and V by 3 bases; bases with no gene match: 3. The CDR3 length is 14 residues.

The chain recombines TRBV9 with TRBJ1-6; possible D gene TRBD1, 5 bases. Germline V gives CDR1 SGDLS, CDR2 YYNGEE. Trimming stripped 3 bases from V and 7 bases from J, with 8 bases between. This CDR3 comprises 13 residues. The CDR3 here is CASSAHRNSPLHF. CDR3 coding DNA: TGTGCCAGCAGCGCCCACAGGAATTCACCCCTCCACTTT.

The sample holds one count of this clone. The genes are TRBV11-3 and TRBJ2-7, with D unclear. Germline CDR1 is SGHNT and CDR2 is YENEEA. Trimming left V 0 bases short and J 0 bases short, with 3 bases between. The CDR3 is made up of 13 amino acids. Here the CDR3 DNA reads TGTGCCAGCAGCTTAGACAGCTCCTACGAGCAGTACTTC. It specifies CASSLDSSYEQYF.

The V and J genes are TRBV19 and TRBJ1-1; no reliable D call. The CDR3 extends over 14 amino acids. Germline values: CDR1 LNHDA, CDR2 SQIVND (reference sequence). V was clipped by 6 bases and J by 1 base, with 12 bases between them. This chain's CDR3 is CASRPRFENTEAFF. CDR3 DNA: TGTGCCAGTAGGCCCAGGTTCGAGAACACTGAAGCTTTCTTT.